The 25 T cell receptor beta chains presented below share a single source sample, sequenced in a study of cytomegalovirus exposure and HLA in healthy donors. The PCR used 60 Vbeta and 13 Jbeta primers. Here immunoSEQ multiplex PCR was the method, and the copy in TCRdb shows in-frame clones only, minus some. The sample includes fewer than 250,000 clones, about 70% of them seen just once. What was sequenced was PBMCs. Receptors were obtained from a woman aged 25-40 years in good health and CMV-seronegative.

The chain links TRBV30 to TRBJ1-5; no firm D call. Trimming cost V 2 bases and J 3 bases, with 11 bases left between them. The CDR3 runs 14 residues. Germline V gene lookup returns CDR1 GTSNPN and CDR2 SVGIG (reference sequence). The CDR3 sequence is CAWSLPTFNQPQHF. In DNA form, the CDR3 reads TGTGCCTGGAGTCTCCCCACTTTCAATCAGCCCCAGCATTTT.

This chain joins TRBV6-1 and TRBJ1-1; the match to TRBD1 covers 7 bases. V trimming: 6 bases; J trimming: 1 base; junction bases outside the gene matches: 5. This CDR3 contains 14 residues. The germline V gene encodes CDR1 MNHNS and CDR2 SASEGT. The CDR3 DNA reads as TGTGCCAGCAGGAAACAGGGGACGAACACTGAAGCTTTCTTT. Its translation is CASRKQGTNTEAFF.

V is TRBV13 and J is TRBJ1-3, with TRBD1 matching 11 bases. After removal of 3 bases from V and 4 bases from J, the junction contained 5 bases not matched to a gene. CDR1 is PRHDT and CDR2 is FYEKMQ in the germline V gene (reference sequence). The CDR3 has 16 residues. The CDR3 region has the DNA TGTGCCAGCAGCTTGGGGGACAGGGGGTCCGGAAACACCATATATTTT. Protein product: CASSLGDRGSGNTIYF.

On this clone itself: The junction does not match germline at one end; this may be a read error. The chain combines TRBV7-8 with TRBJ1-1; D possibly corresponds to TRBD1 (6 bases). Germline assignment: CDR1 SGHVS and CDR2 FQNEAQ. The CDR3 sequence is 17 residues long. The CDR3 nucleotides read TGTGACAGCAGCTTAGGGCCCCGGACAGTCCCTAACACTGAAGCTTTCTTT. It specifies CDSSLGPRTVPNTEAFF.

The J gene is TRBJ2-3, the V gene TRBV14; no clear D gene. The CDR3 has 14 amino acids. Germline loops: CDR1 SGHDN, CDR2 FVKESK. Trimming shortened V by 1 base and J by 6 bases, and 11 bases separated the two germline ends. CDR3 in DNA: TGTGCCAGCAGCCAAGGGCCCCTCAGGGATACGCAGTATTTT. Protein sequence: CASSQGPLRDTQYF.

The rearrangement links TRBV6-1 to TRBJ2-3; 15 bases are a match to TRBD2. V lost 6 bases and J lost 5; bases outside the gene matches: 3. Germline assignment: CDR1 MNHNS and CDR2 SASEGT. CDR3 length: 15 residues. CDR3 DNA: TGTGCCAGCAGCGTGGGACTAGCGGGAGGAGATACGCAGTATTTT. This encodes CASSVGLAGGDTQYF.

This clone has only a few counts. The chain carries TRBV15 and TRBJ2-7; 7 nucleotides match TRBD2. Germline CDR1 LNHNV, CDR2 YYDKDF (reference sequence). The trim removed 0 bases at V and 7 bases at J, leaving 9 bases unmatched. The CDR3 contains 15 residues. CDR3: CATSRDRAGVREQYF. In DNA form, the CDR3 reads TGTGCCACCAGCAGAGATCGGGCGGGAGTACGGGAGCAGTACTTC.

The genes are TRBV7-9 and TRBJ2-3; maybe TRBD1 (6 bases). The germline V and J ends were trimmed by 5 bases and 2 bases, with 14 bases remaining between them. The V gene's germline CDR1 is SEHNR and CDR2 FQNEAQ (reference sequence). The CDR3 is made up of 15 amino acids. The DNA of the CDR3 is TGTGCCAGCAGCAACCTGGGACACCACACAGATACGCAGTATTTT. The encoded protein is CASSNLGHHTDTQYF.

This clone was recorded a few times. The chain couples TRBV4-2 to TRBJ2-1; 9 bases agree with TRBD2. Germline CDR1 is LGHNA and CDR2 is YNFKEQ. V dropped 5 bases and J dropped 3; count of bases not matched to a gene: 5. This CDR3 spans 15 amino acids. CDR3 sequence reads: CASSDQTSGYNEQFF. The DNA of the CDR3 is TGTGCCAGCAGCGATCAGACTAGCGGCTACAATGAGCAGTTCTTC.

In this sample, this clone turned up once. The gene calls are TRBV5-1 and TRBJ1-6, with D unclear. Trimming removed 0 bases at V and 7 bases at J, with 17 bases between. Per germline, CDR1 SGHRS and CDR2 YFSETQ. This CDR3 comprises 17 residues. The CDR3 nucleotides read TGCGCCAGCAGCTTGGCCTTCGCTCGGGAGCCGAATTCACCCCTCCACTTT. Its protein product is CASSLAFAREPNSPLHF.

The chain joins TRBV19 to TRBJ1-1; D unresolved. This CDR3 has 14 residues. Germline CDR1 is LNHDA and CDR2 is SQIVND (reference sequence). Trimming cost V 8 bases and J 8 bases, with 21 bases left between them. CDR3 sequence reads: CASFRGPGLGEAFF. The DNA for the CDR3 is TGTGCCAGTTTTAGAGGGCCCGGGTTAGGCGAAGCTTTCTTT.

The chain couples TRBV7-3 to TRBJ2-5; 9 bases line up with TRBD2. This CDR3 is 16 amino acids long. V was pared by 4 bases and J by 1 base, with 7 bases of the junction left unmatched. The V gene's germline CDR1 is SGHTA and CDR2 FQGTGA. This CDR3 reads CASSSGLGLAQETQYF. The CDR3 DNA follows: TGTGCCAGCAGCTCGGGACTGGGACTAGCCCAAGAGACCCAGTACTTC.

The chain links TRBV30 to TRBJ2-2; 7 bases line up with TRBD1. Unmatched junction bases numbered 9, after V lost 4 bases and J lost 4 bases. The V gene's germline CDR1 is GTSNPN and CDR2 SVGIG (reference sequence). CDR3 length: 15 amino acids. The CDR3 reads CAWIRDSGSTGELFF. Written as DNA, the CDR3 is TGTGCCTGGATCAGGGACAGCGGAAGCACCGGGGAGCTGTTTTTT.

The chain recombines TRBV2 with TRBJ2-1; 9 bases agree with TRBD2. The germline CDR1 and CDR2 sequences are SNHLY and FYNNEI. The J segment lost 2 bases and the V segment lost 6 bases, leaving 5 bases of the junction unmatched. The CDR3 contains 15 residues. The CDR3 here is CASSVGLATYNEQFF. Written as DNA, the CDR3 is TGTGCCAGCAGCGTGGGACTAGCTACCTACAATGAGCAGTTCTTC.

The chain couples TRBV2 to TRBJ2-2; the D is unclear. The CDR3 runs 14 residues. Germline assignment: CDR1 SNHLY and CDR2 FYNNEI. Trimming removed 5 bases from V and 1 base from J, with 8 bases in between. In nucleotides, the CDR3 is TGTGCCAGCAGTTCTACTTGGAACACCGGGGAGCTGTTTTTT. Its protein product is CASSSTWNTGELFF.

This chain connects TRBV27 to TRBJ2-7; no reliable D call. CDR1 is MNHEY, CDR2 SMNVEV, per germline (reference sequence). V was cut by 3 bases and J by 7 bases, with 13 bases left in between. The CDR3 is 13 amino acids. This CDR3 is CASSFSATTEQYF. As DNA, the CDR3 is TGTGCCAGCAGTTTCAGCGCAACCACAGAGCAGTACTTC.

This clone occurred a few times. The identical CDR3 is also encoded by other nucleotide sequences in the sample. V usage is TRBV9 and J usage is TRBJ1-1; 7 nucleotides match TRBD1. Per the germline V gene, CDR1 is SGDLS and CDR2 is YYNGEE. The CDR3 has 14 residues. Trimming cost V 0 bases and J 1 base; bases outside gene matches: 0. The CDR3 loop is CASSVGQGNTEAFF. CDR3 DNA sequence: TGTGCCAGCAGCGTAGGACAGGGGAACACTGAAGCTTTCTTT.

Details on this clone: One end of the junction does not line up with germline, which may come from a read error. V usage is TRBV7-7 and J usage is TRBJ2-7; 9 nucleotides agree with TRBD2. CDR1 is SSHAT and CDR2 is FNYEAQ in the germline V gene (reference sequence). The CDR3 covers 14 residues. Here the CDR3 DNA reads TGTGCTAGCAGCCCAGCGGGAGGAACCTACGAGCAGTACTTC. This encodes CASSPAGGTYEQYF.

The V gene is TRBV7-9, the J gene TRBJ2-7; 11 bases are shared with TRBD2. Trimming removed 8 bases from V and 6 bases from J; junction bases left unmatched: 12. This CDR3 spans 15 amino acids. Germline V gene data show CDR1 as SEHNR and CDR2 as FQNEAQ (reference sequence). The CDR3 nucleotides are TGTGCCAGCGGGGGAATAGCGGGAGGGGGTCCCGAGCAGTACTTC. Its protein is CASGGIAGGGPEQYF.

As concerns this clone: Relative to the germline gene, one junction end is altered; a read error may explain this. This rearrangement joins TRBV4-1 to TRBJ1-1; 8 positions match TRBD1. This CDR3 has 14 amino acids. Per the germline V gene, CDR1 is MGHRA and CDR2 is YSYEKL. The CDR3 sequence is CASSHATGETEAFF. CDR3 DNA: TGTGCCAGCAGCCACGCGACAGGGGAAACTGAAGCTTTCTTT.

V gene TRBV19 combines with J gene TRBJ2-2; D not certain. With 10 bases removed from V and 0 bases from J, the gap between germline ends came to 9 bases. Germline CDR1 LNHDA, CDR2 SQIVND (reference sequence). CDR3 length: 13 amino acids. The CDR3 protein is CATRQANTGELFF. The CDR3 DNA reads as TGTGCCACCAGACAAGCGAACACCGGGGAGCTGTTTTTT.

The genes are TRBV13 and TRBJ2-7; the match to TRBD1 covers 8 bases. CDR3 length equals 13 residues. The V gene's germline CDR1 is PRHDT and CDR2 FYEKMQ (reference sequence). With 2 bases clipped from V and 5 bases from J, the junction kept 2 bases outside the gene matches. The CDR3: CASSLQGADEQYF. In DNA form, the CDR3 reads TGTGCCAGCAGCTTACAGGGGGCTGACGAGCAGTACTTC.

The chain links TRBV5-1 to TRBJ2-3, with D tentatively TRBD2 (7 bases). Germline V gene data show CDR1 as SGHRS and CDR2 as YFSETQ. The ends were cut back, 7 bases at V and 2 bases at J, with 11 bases in the middle. The CDR3 covers 13 residues. CDR3 protein: CASGRGNTDTQYF. CDR3 nucleotides: TGCGCCAGCGGGAGGGGGAACACAGATACGCAGTATTTT. Full variable domain (remainder filled in from reference TRBV5-1 and TRBJ2-3): KAGVTQTPRYLIKTRGQQVTLSCSPISGHRSVSWYQQTPGQGLQFLFEYFSETQRNKGNFPGRFSGRQFSNSRSEMNVSTLELGDSALYLCASGRGNTDTQYFGPGTRLTVL.

This chain connects TRBV30 to TRBJ2-7, with 11 bases identical to TRBD2. With 4 bases clipped from V and 5 bases from J, the junction kept 4 bases outside the gene matches. The germline V gene encodes CDR1 GTSNPN and CDR2 SVGIG (reference sequence). The CDR3 loop spans 13 amino acids. This CDR3 is CAWTTSGVDEQYF. CDR3 coding DNA: TGTGCCTGGACGACTAGCGGGGTCGACGAGCAGTACTTC.

The chain is built from TRBV5-5 and TRBJ1-4; 7 bases map to TRBD1. The V gene end was trimmed by 0 bases and the J gene end by 8 bases; junction bases not matched to a gene: 13. This CDR3 is 17 amino acids long. CDR1 is SGHKS and CDR2 is YYEKEE in the germline V gene (reference sequence). The CDR3 protein is CASSLEDRSLVQEKLFF. The CDR3 DNA follows: TGTGCCAGCAGCTTGGAGGACAGGTCCCTCGTTCAGGAAAAACTGTTTTTT.